The 3 T cell receptor beta chains below all came from one sample that was sequenced in a study of CD8+ T cells in alopecia areata. cDNA serving as the sequencing template came from extracted, reverse transcribed RNA. Method: immunoSEQ multiplex PCR; TCRdb's copy keeps in-frame clones and lacks some. The sample records over 150,000 clones, about 56% being singletons. Input material: CD8+ T cells sorted from blood. Source of these receptors: a human donor in good health.

This rearrangement joins TRBV29-1 to TRBJ2-2; D might be TRBD2 (5 bases). CDR3 length: 13 amino acids. Trimming removed 6 bases from V and 3 bases from J, with 11 bases in between. CDR1 is SQVTM, CDR2 ANQGSEA, per germline. CDR3 sequence reads: CSVVAGDTGELFF. CDR3 sequence (DNA): TGCAGCGTCGTGGCCGGGGACACCGGGGAGCTGTTTTTT.

This clone came up many times. This chain links TRBV5-6 with TRBJ2-1; TRBD1 or TRBD2 may be the D gene (6 bases each). Trimming took off 6 bases at V and 10 bases at J, with 23 bases between the two ends. CDR3 length equals 15 residues. The V gene's germline CDR1 is SGHDT and CDR2 YYEEEE. In DNA, the CDR3 is TGTGCCAGCACTCCCCGGGGGACACCACTCGGGGAGCAGTTCTTC. Protein sequence: CASTPRGTPLGEQFF.

The V call is TRBV5-6, the J call TRBJ2-7; 7 bases align to TRBD1. The J segment lost 3 bases and the V segment lost 4 bases, leaving 7 bases of the junction unmatched. CDR3 size: 14 residues. CDR1 is SGHDT and CDR2 is YYEEEE in the germline V gene. The CDR3 region is CASSHTGTVYEQYF. The DNA for the CDR3 is TGTGCCAGCAGCCACACTGGGACAGTCTACGAGCAGTACTTC.